The 14 T cell receptor beta chains in this list originate from one sample, sequenced in a study of cytomegalovirus exposure and HLA in healthy donors. It was with 60 Vbeta and 13 Jbeta primers that the PCR ran. Generated by immunoSEQ multiplex PCR, the TCRdb table keeps only in-frame clones and is missing some. The table includes more than 90,000 clones, over 60% detected once. Material for sequencing was PBMCs. These receptors came from a young man in good health and CMV-seropositive.

This rearrangement joins TRBV2 to TRBJ2-3, with D uncertain. This CDR3 region has 12 residues. Germline V gene data show CDR1 as SNHLY and CDR2 as FYNNEI. Trimming removed 6 bases at V and 2 bases at J, with 6 bases between. The CDR3 here is CASRLITDTQYF. The CDR3, as DNA: TGTGCCAGCAGACTTATCACAGATACGCAGTATTTT.

The rearrangement uses TRBV2 and TRBJ1-5; D gene ambiguous. The V and J ends lost 6 bases and 9 bases respectively, with 18 bases between them. The CDR3 loop spans 14 amino acids. CDR1 is SNHLY, CDR2 FYNNEI, per germline. CDR3 nucleotides: TGTGCCAGCAGCGGTGGACTGGCGGAGGGGCCCCAGCATTTT. This gives the protein CASSGGLAEGPQHF.

This rearrangement joins TRBV19 to TRBJ1-2; D is ambiguous. The CDR3 consists of 13 residues. CDR1 is LNHDA, CDR2 SQIVND, per germline (reference sequence). Trimming stripped 1 base from V and 8 bases from J, with 11 bases between. The CDR3 sequence is CASSIGEVYGYTF. In DNA form, the CDR3 reads TGTGCCAGTAGTATAGGGGAGGTTTACGGCTACACCTTC.

The V call is TRBV5-1, the J call TRBJ2-7; 7 nucleotides align to TRBD1. Germline V gene sequence: CDR1 SGHRS, CDR2 YFSETQ. Trimming removed 4 bases from V and 3 bases from J; junction bases left unmatched: 13. CDR3 length equals 16 residues. CDR3 loop: CASSHRPGQTNYEQYF. As DNA, the CDR3 is TGCGCCAGCAGCCACCGGCCGGGACAGACGAACTACGAGCAGTACTTC.

The chain uses TRBV19 and TRBJ1-1; 8 bases line up with TRBD1. The CDR3 runs 12 residues. Germline V gene lookup returns CDR1 LNHDA and CDR2 SQIVND (reference sequence). After removal of 5 bases from V and 9 bases from J, the junction contained 5 bases not matched to a gene. CDR3 bases: TGTGCCAGTAGTTACAGGGGGATGAAAGCTTTCTTT. This gives the protein CASSYRGMKAFF.

The chain links TRBV6-1 to TRBJ2-5, with a tentative D call TRBD2 (6 bases). CDR1 is MNHNS and CDR2 is SASEGT in the germline V gene. CDR3 length: 15 amino acids. Trimming removed 3 bases from V and 5 bases from J, with 16 bases in between. The CDR3 DNA is TGTGCCAGCAGTGAGACCAGGGACTCCGGGGAGACCCAGTACTTC. Encoded protein: CASSETRDSGETQYF.

Points on this clone: The junction differs from germline at one of its ends, possibly a read error. J is TRBJ1-6 and V is TRBV7-9; D ambiguous. The length of the CDR3 is 12 residues. The germline V gene has CDR1 SEHNR and CDR2 FQNEAQ (reference sequence). CDR3 in amino acids: CSSSLAGSEYHF. The CDR3 nucleotides read TGTTCCAGCAGCCTCGCCGGGAGCGAGTATCACTTT.

The gene calls are TRBV7-8 and TRBJ2-5; 7 bases are a match to TRBD2. The J call is doubtful: the DNA matches TRBJ2-7 better. CDR1 is SGHVS, CDR2 FQNEAQ, per germline. CDR3 length: 13 residues. The CDR3 spells CASSLSGLVEQYF. The DNA of the CDR3 is TGTGCCAGCAGCTTATCTGGACTAGTCGAGCAGTACTTC.

This clone turned up a few times. The chain carries TRBV6-1 and TRBJ1-1; 9 nucleotides line up with TRBD1. The CDR3 consists of 14 residues. Germline V gene data show CDR1 as MNHNS and CDR2 as SASEGT. Trimming cost V 5 bases and J 4 bases; bases outside gene matches: 5. CDR3 bases: TGTGCCAGCAGTAGCGGGACAGGGTCCACTGAAGCTTTCTTT. It is translated as CASSSGTGSTEAFF.

The chain employs TRBV7-2 and TRBJ2-7; 9 positions match TRBD2. J gave up 0 bases and V 5 bases, and 5 bases lay outside the gene matches. Looked up from germline, CDR1 is SGHTA and CDR2 is FQGNSA. This CDR3 has 15 residues. The CDR3 DNA reads TGTGCCAGCAGCCTTAGCGGGGGTAGCTCCTACGAGCAGTACTTC. Protein: CASSLSGGSSYEQYF.

The chain links TRBV9 to TRBJ2-1, with D possibly being TRBD1 (5 bases). CDR1 is SGDLS, CDR2 YYNGEE, per germline. This CDR3 region has 14 residues. V shed 0 bases and J shed 1 base, with 5 bases lying between them. The CDR3, as DNA: TGTGCCAGCAGCGTAGGACAGTCCTACAATGAGCAGTTCTTC. Encoded protein: CASSVGQSYNEQFF.

The CDR3: CASAGDRNTEAFF. Here the CDR3 DNA reads TGCGCCAGCGCCGGGGACAGGAACACTGAAGCTTTCTTT. The J gene is TRBJ1-1, the V gene TRBV10-2; 7 nucleotides match TRBD1. CDR3 size: 13 residues. The trim removed 8 bases at V and 1 base at J, leaving 4 bases unmatched. Germline values: CDR1 WSHSY, CDR2 SAAADI.

The chain couples TRBV5-8 to TRBJ2-2, with 7 bases matching TRBD1. Trimming removed 4 bases from V and 2 bases from J; junction bases left unmatched: 11. CDR1 is SGHTS, CDR2 YDEGEE, per germline. The CDR3 runs 17 residues. The CDR3 nucleotides are TGTGCCAGCAGCCAGCGGACAGGCCCCCTAAACACCGGGGAGCTGTTTTTT. This codes for CASSQRTGPLNTGELFF.

The genes are TRBV11-2 and TRBJ1-5, with TRBD1 as a possible D gene (6 bases). V was clipped by 1 base and J by 2 bases, with 15 bases between them. The length of the CDR3 is 17 residues. CDR1 SGHAT and CDR2 FQNNGV come from the germline V gene. CDR3 DNA: TGTGCCAGCAGCTTAGGCAAGGGGGGGGCCGGCAATCAGCCCCAGCATTTT. This sequence encodes CASSLGKGGAGNQPQHF.